Below are 26 T cell receptor beta chains sequenced from a single sample in a study of CD8+ T cells in alopecia areata. Extracted RNA was reverse transcribed, and the resulting cDNA served as sequencing template. TCRdb's copy holds only in-frame clones and misses some; the assay was immunoSEQ multiplex PCR. Of 95,000 to 150,000 clones listed, more than 40% are singletons. Regarding treatment: oral pan-JAK inhibitor, 5-10 mg twice daily. Material: CD4+ T cells sorted from blood, obtained at week 4, from a patient treated with tofacitinib. The receptors derive from a human donor with alopecia areata.

The chain has TRBV5-1 and TRBJ1-5, with D unclear. The CDR3 has 14 residues. CDR1 is SGHRS and CDR2 is YFSETQ in the germline V gene. Trimming took off 4 bases at V and 0 bases at J, with 8 bases between the two ends. This chain's CDR3 is CASSLGYSNQPQHF. The DNA for the CDR3 is TGCGCCAGCAGCCTGGGCTATAGCAATCAGCCCCAGCATTTT.

This clone was recorded only once. The DNA for the CDR3 is TGTGCCAGCAGTGACGGGCGCACCCGGGTCGAAAAACTGTTTTTT. Translation gives CASSDGRTRVEKLFF. The chain employs TRBV25-1 and TRBJ1-4; D remains unclear. Per germline, CDR1 MGHDK and CDR2 SYGVNS. The CDR3 consists of 15 residues. The V gene lost 3 bases and the J gene lost 8 bases, with 16 bases spanning the gap.

This chain connects TRBV6-5 to TRBJ1-5; D ambiguous. Germline V gene lookup returns CDR1 MNHEY and CDR2 SVGAGI. V gave up 4 bases and J gave up 6 bases, with 10 bases separating them. The CDR3 totals 13 residues. The CDR3 loop is CASSLGTGQPQHF. CDR3 in DNA: TGTGCCAGCAGTTTGGGTACGGGTCAGCCCCAGCATTTT.

J is TRBJ2-7 and V is TRBV29-1, with TRBD1 matching over 8 bases. The CDR3 contains 15 residues. Unmatched junction bases numbered 6, after V lost 0 bases and J lost 2 bases. Germline V gives CDR1 SQVTM, CDR2 ANQGSEA. The CDR3 spells CSVEERGQGPYEQYF. The DNA of the CDR3 is TGCAGCGTTGAAGAGCGCGGACAGGGCCCCTACGAGCAGTACTTC.

The chain is built from TRBV29-1 and TRBJ2-2; TRBD2 matches 11 bases. V lost 7 bases to trimming and J lost 6 bases; unmatched junction nucleotides: 4. The CDR3 loop spans 13 amino acids. Germline V gene sequence: CDR1 SQVTM, CDR2 ANQGSEA. The CDR3 bases are TGCAGCGCTATGACTAGCGGGGCCGGGGAGCTGTTTTTT. Its translation is CSAMTSGAGELFF.

The J gene is TRBJ1-1, the V gene TRBV30; D is unresolved. This CDR3 contains 14 residues. V gave up 0 bases and J gave up 1 base, with 9 bases separating them. Germline loops: CDR1 GTSNPN, CDR2 SVGIG (reference sequence). The chain's CDR3 is CAWSVLTGNTEAFF. CDR3 in DNA: TGTGCCTGGAGTGTACTTACGGGGAACACTGAAGCTTTCTTT.

This chain connects TRBV6-1 to TRBJ1-2; no reliable D call. V lost 1 base to trimming and J lost 5 bases, with 14 bases between them. The CDR3 contains 15 residues. Germline V gene data show CDR1 as MNHNS and CDR2 as SASEGT. The CDR3 region has the DNA TGTGCCAGCAGTGAAGGCACGGGAAGAGGATATGGCTACACCTTC. Translation gives CASSEGTGRGYGYTF.

This rearrangement joins TRBV4-2 to TRBJ2-6, with no clear D. The germline V gene encodes CDR1 LGHNA and CDR2 YNFKEQ. This CDR3 contains 15 residues. The V end lost 1 base, the J end lost 2 bases, and 6 bases lay between the germline ends. CDR3 loop: CASSQVAPGANVLTF. For the CDR3, the DNA is TGTGCCAGCAGCCAAGTGGCGCCTGGGGCCAACGTCCTGACTTTC.

In nucleotides, the CDR3 is TGTGCCAGCAGCCATAAGGAAGACTTGAACACTGAAGCTTTCTTT. Translated, it gives CASSHKEDLNTEAFF. This chain uses TRBV7-8 with TRBJ1-1; D gene uncertain. The CDR3 loop spans 15 amino acids. CDR1 SGHVS and CDR2 FQNEAQ come from the germline V gene. V dropped 5 bases and J dropped 0 bases, with 13 bases sitting between them.

This clone was observed a handful of times. J is TRBJ2-7 and V is TRBV27; D is ambiguous. Trimming pared 3 bases from V and 7 bases from J, leaving 16 bases between. Germline V gene data show CDR1 as MNHEY and CDR2 as SMNVEV (reference sequence). The CDR3 extends over 14 amino acids. CDR3 amino acids: CASSFGRNPWEQYF. CDR3 in DNA: TGTGCCAGCAGTTTCGGACGGAACCCCTGGGAGCAGTACTTC.

The CDR3 DNA is TGTGCCAGCAGCTTACCGGGAACTGAAGCTTTCTTT. Residues: CASSLPGTEAFF. V is TRBV7-9 and J is TRBJ1-1; D remains ambiguous. Deletions cut 2 bases from V and 5 bases from J, with 6 bases between. The V gene's germline CDR1 is SEHNR and CDR2 FQNEAQ (reference sequence). The CDR3 loop spans 12 amino acids.

V is TRBV6-5 and J is TRBJ1-1; D unclear. Trimming took off 2 bases at V and 9 bases at J, with 10 bases between the two ends. The V gene's germline CDR1 is MNHEY and CDR2 SVGAGI. This CDR3 is 12 amino acids long. CDR3 loop: CASSYTTGKAFF. CDR3 nucleotides: TGTGCCAGCAGTTACACGACGGGGAAAGCTTTCTTT.

The sample holds a few counts of this clone. The chain combines TRBV7-9 with TRBJ2-4; D assignment may be TRBD1 or TRBD2 (5 bases each). V gave up 0 bases and J gave up 3 bases, with 9 bases separating them. The CDR3 runs 15 residues. Looked up from germline, CDR1 is SEHNR and CDR2 is FQNEAQ (reference sequence). CDR3 sequence (DNA): TGTGCCAGCAGCTTAGCCGGGGCAGGCAAAAACATTCAGTACTTC. Its protein product is CASSLAGAGKNIQYF.

This chain joins TRBV5-1 and TRBJ1-4; 7 bases are a match to TRBD1. The CDR3 extends over 13 amino acids. The V segment lost 3 bases and the J segment 8 bases; nucleotides outside the gene matches: 4. The germline V gene encodes CDR1 SGHRS and CDR2 YFSETQ. The CDR3 reads CASSWTGTEKLFF. For the CDR3, the DNA is TGCGCCAGCAGCTGGACAGGCACCGAAAAACTGTTTTTT.

This chain links TRBV5-1 with TRBJ2-3; 7 bases are a match to TRBD2. Losses at the gene ends were 3 bases for V and 4 bases for J; bases not matched to a gene: 11. The germline CDR1 and CDR2 sequences are SGHRS and YFSETQ. The CDR3 contains 16 residues. The CDR3 sequence: CASSSTGAGMADTQYF. The CDR3 DNA follows: TGCGCCAGCAGCTCCACGGGAGCGGGGATGGCAGATACGCAGTATTTT.

This clone was seen ten or more times. The CDR3 coding sequence is TGTGCCACGAGTCTAGGCTATGGCTACACCTTC. Translated: CATSLGYGYTF. This chain uses TRBV15 with TRBJ1-2; D remains ambiguous. The CDR3 runs 11 residues. The germline CDR1 and CDR2 sequences are LNHNV and YYDKDF (reference sequence). Trimming left V 9 bases short and J 4 bases short, with 9 bases between.

The CDR3: CSVEVRGQGNYGYTF. CDR3 nucleotides: TGCAGCGTTGAAGTAAGGGGACAGGGCAACTATGGCTACACCTTC. The chain employs TRBV29-1 and TRBJ1-2; 9 positions agree with TRBD1. The CDR3 is 15 amino acids. CDR1 is SQVTM and CDR2 is ANQGSEA in the germline V gene. J was trimmed by 2 bases and V by 1 base; bases with no gene match: 5.

The V and J genes are TRBV5-1 and TRBJ1-2, with 7 bases that match TRBD1. From germline, CDR1 is SGHRS and CDR2 YFSETQ. There are 13 residues in the CDR3. V lost 4 bases to trimming and J lost 5 bases; unmatched junction nucleotides: 5. The CDR3 region is CASSPGQRYGYTF. The CDR3 region has the DNA TGCGCCAGCAGCCCGGGACAGAGGTATGGCTACACCTTC.

This clone was found once. V usage is TRBV29-1 and J usage is TRBJ1-2; D unclear. Germline CDR1 SQVTM, CDR2 ANQGSEA. V was pared by 5 bases and J by 4 bases, with 14 bases between. The length of the CDR3 is 13 residues. Here the CDR3 reads CSVLLGGGYGYTF. The DNA for the CDR3 is TGCAGCGTTTTACTGGGTGGAGGCTATGGCTACACCTTC.

This clone was counted once. This chain's CDR3 is CSAVGLGYNEQFF. The CDR3 DNA reads TGCAGCGCCGTGGGACTCGGCTACAATGAGCAGTTCTTC. V and J are TRBV29-1 and TRBJ2-1; tentative D call: TRBD2 (6 bases). The CDR3 extends over 13 amino acids. CDR1 is SQVTM and CDR2 is ANQGSEA in the germline V gene. V was cut by 7 bases and J by 3 bases, with 13 bases left in between.

This chain joins TRBV9 and TRBJ1-6; a possible D gene is TRBD1 (5 bases). Trimming took off 1 base at V and 7 bases at J, with 9 bases between the two ends. This CDR3 contains 14 residues. Germline assignment: CDR1 SGDLS and CDR2 YYNGEE. CDR3 sequence reads: CASSVTGENSPLHF. CDR3 DNA: TGTGCCAGCAGCGTAACGGGGGAGAATTCACCCCTCCACTTT.

A few counts support this clone. The chain joins TRBV29-1 to TRBJ2-1; TRBD1 is a possible D gene (6 bases). Germline V gene sequence: CDR1 SQVTM, CDR2 ANQGSEA. The CDR3 loop spans 12 amino acids. The germline V and J ends were trimmed by 2 bases and 7 bases, with 9 bases remaining between them. The DNA for the CDR3 is TGCAGCGTTGAACCGGGACAAAATGAGCAGTTCTTC. This gives the protein CSVEPGQNEQFF.

The chain links TRBV10-2 to TRBJ1-1; D remains ambiguous. CDR1 is WSHSY and CDR2 is SAAADI in the germline V gene. The CDR3 has 13 residues. With 7 bases removed from V and 6 bases from J, the gap between germline ends came to 15 bases. DNA of the CDR3: TGCGCCAGCAAGATTGACGGACGCCCTGAAGCTTTCTTT. Its translation is CASKIDGRPEAFF.

The gene calls are TRBV10-3 and TRBJ2-5, with 9 bases that match TRBD1. With V trimmed by 0 bases and J by 3 bases, 2 bases remained unmatched. Germline V gives CDR1 ENHRY, CDR2 SYGVKD. CDR3 size: 15 residues. The CDR3 loop reads CAISESTGGEETQYF. CDR3 bases: TGTGCCATCAGTGAGTCCACAGGGGGCGAAGAGACCCAGTACTTC.

The chain combines TRBV29-1 with TRBJ2-7; tentative D call: TRBD1 (5 bases). Germline V gives CDR1 SQVTM, CDR2 ANQGSEA. V was trimmed by 4 bases and J by 2 bases, leaving 9 bases between them. The CDR3 is made up of 12 amino acids. CDR3 nucleotides: TGCAGCGTTGCGACGACAGCCTACGAGCAGTACTTC. Its protein product is CSVATTAYEQYF.

In this sample, this clone turned up a few times. The rearrangement joins TRBV20-1 to TRBJ1-1; D remains ambiguous. CDR1 and CDR2 (germline): DFQATT, SNEGSKA (reference sequence). Trimming took 3 bases from V and 10 from J, leaving 12 bases between them. The CDR3 runs to 11 residues. This CDR3 is CSARNSHPAFF. CDR3 coding DNA: TGCAGTGCTAGGAACAGCCACCCAGCTTTCTTT.